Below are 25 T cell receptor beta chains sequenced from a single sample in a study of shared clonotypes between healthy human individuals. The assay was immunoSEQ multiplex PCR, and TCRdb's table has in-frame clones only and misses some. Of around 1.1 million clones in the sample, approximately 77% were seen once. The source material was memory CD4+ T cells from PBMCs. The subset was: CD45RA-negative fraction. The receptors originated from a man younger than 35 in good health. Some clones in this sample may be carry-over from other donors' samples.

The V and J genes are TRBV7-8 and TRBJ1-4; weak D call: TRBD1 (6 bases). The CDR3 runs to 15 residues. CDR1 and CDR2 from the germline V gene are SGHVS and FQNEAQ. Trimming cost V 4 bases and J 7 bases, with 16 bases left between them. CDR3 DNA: TGTGCCAGCAGCTCGAAAACAGGGTACGGTGAAAAACTGTTTTTT. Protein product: CASSSKTGYGEKLFF.

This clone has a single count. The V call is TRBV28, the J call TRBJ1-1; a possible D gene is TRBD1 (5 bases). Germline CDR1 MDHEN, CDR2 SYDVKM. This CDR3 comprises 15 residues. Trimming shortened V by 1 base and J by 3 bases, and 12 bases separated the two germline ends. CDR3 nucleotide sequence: TGTGCCAGCAGTTTATCTCCAGGGTCGTACACTGAAGCTTTCTTT. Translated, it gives CASSLSPGSYTEAFF.

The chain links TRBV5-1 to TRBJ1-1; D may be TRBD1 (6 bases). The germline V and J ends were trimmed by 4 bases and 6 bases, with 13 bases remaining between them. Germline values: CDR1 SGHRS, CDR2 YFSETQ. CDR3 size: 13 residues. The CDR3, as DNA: TGCGCCAGCAGCCTAAACAGGGACGCTGAAGCTTTCTTT. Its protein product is CASSLNRDAEAFF.

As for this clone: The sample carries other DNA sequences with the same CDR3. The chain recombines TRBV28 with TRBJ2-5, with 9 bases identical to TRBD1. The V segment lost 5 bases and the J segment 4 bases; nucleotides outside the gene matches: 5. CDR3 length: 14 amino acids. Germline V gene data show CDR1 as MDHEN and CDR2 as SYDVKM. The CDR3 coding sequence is TGTGCCAGCAGTCCGACAGGGGGTCGAGAGACCCAGTACTTC. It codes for CASSPTGGRETQYF.

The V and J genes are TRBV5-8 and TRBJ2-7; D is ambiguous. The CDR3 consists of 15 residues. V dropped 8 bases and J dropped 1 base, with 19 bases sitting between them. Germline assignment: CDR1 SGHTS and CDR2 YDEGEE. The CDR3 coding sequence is TGTGCCAGTCGGCAAGGGCTAACGCGGTCCTACGAGCAGTACTTC. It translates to CASRQGLTRSYEQYF.

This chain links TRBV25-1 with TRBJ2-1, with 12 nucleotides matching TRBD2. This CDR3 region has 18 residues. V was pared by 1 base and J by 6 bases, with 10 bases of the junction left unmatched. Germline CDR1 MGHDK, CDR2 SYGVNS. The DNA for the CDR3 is TGTGCCAGCAGTGAATTAGCTAGCGGGAGGGTAGTGGGCAATGAGCAGTTCTTC. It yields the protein CASSELASGRVVGNEQFF.

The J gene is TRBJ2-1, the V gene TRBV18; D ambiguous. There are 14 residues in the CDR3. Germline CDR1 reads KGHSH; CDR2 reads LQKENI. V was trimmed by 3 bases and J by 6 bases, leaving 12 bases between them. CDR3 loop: CASSPIGRFNEQFF. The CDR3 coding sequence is TGTGCCAGCTCACCTATCGGCAGGTTCAATGAGCAGTTCTTC.

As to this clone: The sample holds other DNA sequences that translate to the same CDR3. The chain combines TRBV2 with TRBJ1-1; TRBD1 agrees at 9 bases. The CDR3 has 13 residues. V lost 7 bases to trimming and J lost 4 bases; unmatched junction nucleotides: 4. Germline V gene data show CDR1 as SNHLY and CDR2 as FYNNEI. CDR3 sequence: CASTGQGGTEAFF. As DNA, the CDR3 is TGTGCCAGCACGGGACAGGGCGGCACTGAAGCTTTCTTT.

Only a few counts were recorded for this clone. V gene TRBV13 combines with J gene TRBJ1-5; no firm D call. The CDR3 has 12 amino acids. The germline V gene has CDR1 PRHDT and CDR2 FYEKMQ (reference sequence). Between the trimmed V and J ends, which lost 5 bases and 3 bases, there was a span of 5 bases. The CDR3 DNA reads TGTGCCAGCAGCCTACTCAATCAGCCCCAGCATTTT. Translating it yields CASSLLNQPQHF.

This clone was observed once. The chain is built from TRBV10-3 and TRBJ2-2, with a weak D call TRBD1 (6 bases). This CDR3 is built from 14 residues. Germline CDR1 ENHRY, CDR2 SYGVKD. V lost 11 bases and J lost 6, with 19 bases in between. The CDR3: CASGRDIQSGELFF. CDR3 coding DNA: TGTGCCTCGGGTCGGGACATTCAATCCGGGGAGCTGTTTTTT.

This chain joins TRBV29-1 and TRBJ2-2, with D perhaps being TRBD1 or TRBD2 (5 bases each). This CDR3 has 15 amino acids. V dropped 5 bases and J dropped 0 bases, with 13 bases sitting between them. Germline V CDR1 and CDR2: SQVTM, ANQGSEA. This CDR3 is CSVRGAVANTGELFF. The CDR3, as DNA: TGCAGCGTTCGAGGGGCCGTGGCGAACACCGGGGAGCTGTTTTTT.

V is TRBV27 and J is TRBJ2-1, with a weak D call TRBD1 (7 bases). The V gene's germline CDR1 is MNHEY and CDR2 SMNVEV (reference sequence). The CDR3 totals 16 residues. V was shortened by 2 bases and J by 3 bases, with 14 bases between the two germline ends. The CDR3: CASSLQGGIFYNEQFF. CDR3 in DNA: TGTGCCAGCAGTTTACAGGGGGGCATTTTCTACAATGAGCAGTTCTTC.

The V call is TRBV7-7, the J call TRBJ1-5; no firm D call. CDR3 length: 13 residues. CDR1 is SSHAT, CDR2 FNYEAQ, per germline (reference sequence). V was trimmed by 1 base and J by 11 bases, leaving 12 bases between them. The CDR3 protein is CASSLDALGAQHF. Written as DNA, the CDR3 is TGTGCCAGCAGCTTAGACGCCTTGGGTGCCCAGCATTTT.

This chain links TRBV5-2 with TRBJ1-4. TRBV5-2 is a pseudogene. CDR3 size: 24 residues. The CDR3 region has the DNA TGTGCCAGCAAGGGATACCCCCGAAAGGGACTCGGGGGGCTGATCGACTCAACTAATGAAAAACTGTTTTTT. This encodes CASKGYPRKGLGGLIDSTNEKLFF.

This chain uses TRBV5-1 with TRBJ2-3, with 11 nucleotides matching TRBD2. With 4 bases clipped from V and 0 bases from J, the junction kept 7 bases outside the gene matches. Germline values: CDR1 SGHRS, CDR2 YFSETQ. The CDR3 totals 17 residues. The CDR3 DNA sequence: TGCGCCAGCAGCGAAGGACTAGCGGGTGGTAGCACAGATACGCAGTATTTT. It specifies CASSEGLAGGSTDTQYF.

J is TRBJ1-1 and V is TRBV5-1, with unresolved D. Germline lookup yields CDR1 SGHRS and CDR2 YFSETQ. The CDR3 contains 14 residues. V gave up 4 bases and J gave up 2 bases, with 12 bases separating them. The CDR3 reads CASSARSTNTEAFF. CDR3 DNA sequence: TGCGCCAGCAGCGCGCGGAGCACTAACACTGAAGCTTTCTTT.

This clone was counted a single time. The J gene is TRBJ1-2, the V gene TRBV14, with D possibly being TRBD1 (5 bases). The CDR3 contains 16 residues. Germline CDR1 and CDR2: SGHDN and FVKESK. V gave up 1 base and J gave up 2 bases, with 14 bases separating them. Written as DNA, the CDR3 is TGTGCCAGCAGCCAAGGGTACCAGGGAGTGAACTATGGCTACACCTTC. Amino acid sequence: CASSQGYQGVNYGYTF.

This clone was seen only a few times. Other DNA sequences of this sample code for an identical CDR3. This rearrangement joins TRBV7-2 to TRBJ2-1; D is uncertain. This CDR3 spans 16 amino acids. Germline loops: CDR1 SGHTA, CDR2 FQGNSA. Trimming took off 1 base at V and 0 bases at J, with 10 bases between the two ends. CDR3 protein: CASSLVAASSYNEQFF. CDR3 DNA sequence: TGTGCCAGCAGCTTAGTCGCGGCTAGCTCCTACAATGAGCAGTTCTTC.

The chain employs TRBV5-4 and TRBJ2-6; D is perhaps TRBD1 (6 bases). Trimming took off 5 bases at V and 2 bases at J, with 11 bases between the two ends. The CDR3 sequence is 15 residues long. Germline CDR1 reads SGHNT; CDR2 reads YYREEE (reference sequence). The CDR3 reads CASSSGVAGANVLTF. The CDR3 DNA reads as TGTGCCAGCAGTTCAGGGGTGGCTGGGGCCAACGTCCTGACTTTC.

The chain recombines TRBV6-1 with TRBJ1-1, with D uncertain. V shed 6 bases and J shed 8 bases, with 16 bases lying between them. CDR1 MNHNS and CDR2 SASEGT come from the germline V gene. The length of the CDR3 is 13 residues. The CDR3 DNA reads TGTGCCAGCAGCCCTGGCCGGCTTAGGGAAGCTTTCTTT. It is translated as CASSPGRLREAFF.

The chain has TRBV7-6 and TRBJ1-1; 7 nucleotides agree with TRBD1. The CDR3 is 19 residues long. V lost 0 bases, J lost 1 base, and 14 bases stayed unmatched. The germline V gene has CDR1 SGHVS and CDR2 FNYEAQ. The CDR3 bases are TGTGCCAGCAGCTTAGCAAGACAGGGCCCGGGGTGGAGGAACACTGAAGCTTTCTTT. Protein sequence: CASSLARQGPGWRNTEAFF.

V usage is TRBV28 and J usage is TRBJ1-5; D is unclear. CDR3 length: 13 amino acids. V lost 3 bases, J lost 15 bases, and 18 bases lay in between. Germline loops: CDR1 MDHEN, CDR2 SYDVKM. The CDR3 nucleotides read TGTGCCAGCAGTTTTAATGTGGAAGGATTATTGCATTTT. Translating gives CASSFNVEGLLHF. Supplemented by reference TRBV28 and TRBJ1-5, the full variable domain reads DVKVTQSSRYLVKRTGEKVFLECVQDMDHENMFWYRQDPGLGLRLIYFSYDVKMKEKGDIPEGYSVSREKKERFSLILESASTNQTSMYLCASSFNVEGLLHFGDGTRLSIL.

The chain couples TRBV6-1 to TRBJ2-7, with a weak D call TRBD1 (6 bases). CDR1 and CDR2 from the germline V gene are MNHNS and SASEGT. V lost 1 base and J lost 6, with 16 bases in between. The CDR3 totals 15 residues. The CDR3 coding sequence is TGTGCCAGCAGTGAAGTTGGGGGCGGTAGTCTCGAGCAGTACTTC. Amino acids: CASSEVGGGSLEQYF.

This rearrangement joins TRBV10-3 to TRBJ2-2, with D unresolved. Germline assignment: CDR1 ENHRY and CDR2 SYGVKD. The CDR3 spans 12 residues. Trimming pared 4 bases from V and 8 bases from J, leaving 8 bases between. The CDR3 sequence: CAISANEGELFF. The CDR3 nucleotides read TGTGCCATCAGTGCCAATGAGGGGGAGCTGTTTTTT.

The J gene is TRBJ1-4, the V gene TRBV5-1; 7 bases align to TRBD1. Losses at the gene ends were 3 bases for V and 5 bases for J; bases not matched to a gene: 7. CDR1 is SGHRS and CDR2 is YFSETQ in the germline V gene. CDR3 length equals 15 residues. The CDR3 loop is CASSWMGQTNEKLFF. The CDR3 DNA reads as TGCGCCAGCAGCTGGATGGGACAGACCAATGAAAAACTGTTTTTT.